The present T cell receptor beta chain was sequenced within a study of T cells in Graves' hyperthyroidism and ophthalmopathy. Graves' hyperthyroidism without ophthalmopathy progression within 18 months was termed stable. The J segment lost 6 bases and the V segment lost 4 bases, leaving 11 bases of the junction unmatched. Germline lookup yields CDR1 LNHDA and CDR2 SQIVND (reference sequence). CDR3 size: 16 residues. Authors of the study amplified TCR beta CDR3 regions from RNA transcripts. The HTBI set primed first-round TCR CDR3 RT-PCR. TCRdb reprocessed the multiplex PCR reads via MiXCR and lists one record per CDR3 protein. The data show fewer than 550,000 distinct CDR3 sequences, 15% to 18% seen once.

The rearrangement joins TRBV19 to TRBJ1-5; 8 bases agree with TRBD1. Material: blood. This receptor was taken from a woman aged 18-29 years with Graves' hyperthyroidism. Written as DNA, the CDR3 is TGTGCCAGTAGTAAAAGCAGGGGGCGCTTCGGTCAGCCCCAGCATTTT. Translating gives CASSKSRGRFGQPQHF.